This T cell receptor (beta chain) was documented in a study of cytomegalovirus exposure and HLA in healthy donors. As for the study in general: Earlier, 200 million or so T cells were analyzed, and some 120 million unique TCR beta sequences were found among them. Findings of the study overall: Later analysis identified a missense DCLRE1C variant that was linked to TCR beta V- and J-gene trimming.

A few counts support this clone. The target antigen is unknown. PCR amplification relied on 60 Vbeta primers (plus 13 Jbeta primers). Some clones are missing from TCRdb's copy, which holds only in-frame ones; the method was immunoSEQ multiplex PCR. The profile shows about 90,000 clones, over 70% of them singletons. The sequence was obtained from a boy younger than 18 in good health and CMV-seronegative. Specimen: PBMCs.

The CDR3 DNA follows: TGCGCCAGCAGCTTGCAGGGCAACTCCTACGAGCAGTACTTC. It is translated as CASSLQGNSYEQYF. The V and J genes are TRBV5-1 and TRBJ2-7; a weak D match, TRBD1 (5 bases). The CDR3 sequence is 14 residues long. Germline CDR1 is SGHRS and CDR2 is YFSETQ. V was pared by 1 base and J by 0 bases, with 8 bases between.